Listed below are T cell receptor beta chains from one sample, sequenced in a study of breast tumors, draining lymph nodes, adjacent tissues. TCRdb reprocessed the multiplex PCR reads with MiXCR, giving one entry per CDR3 protein. The sample records under 70,000 distinct CDR3 sequences, less than 50% being singletons. Sequencing input: breast tumor tissue. The receptor source for this set is a female donor with breast cancer. Some clones in this sample may be carry-over from other donors' samples. CDR3s include the opening cysteine and the closing phenylalanine or tryptophan. The D gene is left open where the match is weak. The listing skips clone size in some rows; elsewhere it reads once, few, many or a size class.

cdr3_nt | cdr3_aa | clone_size | j_call | d_call | v_call
TGTGCCAGCAGTCGTCGCCTTAGCGGGGGAAAGATGAGGGAGACCCAGTACTTC | CASSRRLSGGKMRETQYF | many | TRBJ2-5 | TRBD2 | TRBV7-9
NA | CASTETTGHICSARDEGDPPLHF | NA | TRBJ1-6 | NA | TRBV2
TGTGCCAGCAGCCAAGTTAGCGGGAGGGCTTGCGAGCAGTACTTC | CASSQVSGRACEQYF | many | TRBJ2-7 | TRBD2 | TRBV4-2
TGTGCCATCAGCCCGCGGTCCGCGGGGGTGGACAATGAGCAGCCCCAGCATTTT | CAISPRSAGVDNEQPQHF | NA | TRBJ1-5 | NA | TRBV10-3
TGTGCCACCAGTGATACGGGGACGAGTCCAGATACGCAGTATTTT | CATSDTGTSPDTQYF | many | TRBJ2-3 | NA | TRBV24-1
TGTGCCAGCAGCTTGGGAGTGAACACTGAAGCTTTCTTT | CASSLGVNTEAFF | NA | TRBJ1-1 | NA | TRBV5-8
TGTGCCAGCAGCCAAGAGCCGGGGGCCCCAGGAAACATTCAGTACTTC | CASSQEPGAPGNIQYF | many | TRBJ2-4 | NA | TRBV4-2
TGTGCCAGTCGGCGTCAGATCTCCTACGAGCAGTACTTC | CASRRQISYEQYF | many | TRBJ2-7 | NA | TRBV12-3/TRBV12-4
TGCAGCGTTGTGGGGGGCCCCTACGAGCAGTACTTC | CSVVGGPYEQYF | many | TRBJ2-7 | NA | TRBV29-1
TGTGCCAGCAGCCGACTCCGGGGGAGCTCTGGGGCCAACGTCCTGACTTTC | CASSRLRGSSGANVLTF | NA | TRBJ2-6 | NA | TRBV3-1
TGTGCCAGCAGCTTGGTGAGGGGGGACAGGGGGATTCCCTCGGAGCTGTTTTTT | CASSLVRGDRGIPSELFF | many | TRBJ2-2 | TRBD1 | TRBV5-6
TGTGCCAGTACCCAGGGGCCTACCACAGATACGCAGTATTTT | CASTQGPTTDTQYF | NA | TRBJ2-3 | NA | TRBV19
TGCAGTGCTAGAGATGGGCGATCTCGGAGCCCCTACAATGAGCAGTTCTTC | CSARDGRSRSPYNEQFF | many | TRBJ2-1 | NA | TRBV20-1
TGTGCCAGGAGCTTAGCCGAGACAGGGAGAAGAGAGAAACTGTTTTTT | CARSLAETGRREKLFF | once | TRBJ1-4 | TRBD1 | TRBV7-9
TGTGCCAGCAGCTTAGGGGAAGCGGGAGGCGGGAATGAGCAGTTCTTC | CASSLGEAGGGNEQFF | medium-sized | TRBJ2-1 | TRBD2 | TRBV7-6
TGTGCCAGCACCACACCGTACCGGGACAGGGGAAGCACAGATACGCAGTATTTT | CASTTPYRDRGSTDTQYF | NA | TRBJ2-3 | TRBD1 | TRBV28
TGTGCCAGCAGCGATCTCTTGGGGCAGGGCGTAACACCCCTCCACTTT | CASSDLLGQGVTPLHF | many | TRBJ1-6 | NA | TRBV7-6
TGTGCCAGCAGCTTACTACAGGGGGGCCCCTACGAGCAGTACTTC | CASSLLQGGPYEQYF | many | TRBJ2-7 | TRBD1 | TRBV7-8
TGTGCCAGCAGCTTAGGAGTAGCGGGGTTCTCTGGGGCCAACGTCCTGACTTTC | CASSLGVAGFSGANVLTF | medium-sized | TRBJ2-6 | TRBD2 | TRBV7-8
TGTGCCAGCAGGGACAGGGGGATGAAAGGTGGCTACACCTTC | CASRDRGMKGGYTF | many | TRBJ1-2 | TRBD1 | TRBV6-1
TGTGCCAGCGGCCAAGATTGGGGTGGATGGGGGAATTTACTGTTTTTT | CASGQDWGGWGNLLFF | NA | TRBJ1-4 | NA | TRBV4-2
TGTGCCAGCAGCTTAGGGGGGCAGGAAAGGGGAAAACTGTTTTTT | CASSLGGQERGKLFF | many | TRBJ1-4 | NA | TRBV7-2
TGTGCCAGCAGCCCAAACAGGGGGCGGGGGCAACGAGAGACCCAGTACTTC | CASSPNRGRGQRETQYF | NA | TRBJ2-5 | TRBD1 | TRBV7-8
TGTGCCAGTAGTTCTAGCGGGACAGGGGTGGAAAAACTGTTTTTT | CASSSSGTGVEKLFF | NA | TRBJ1-4 | TRBD1 | TRBV19
TGTGCCACCAGCAGAGATCAAGGATGGGGGAGCTCCTACAATGAGCAGTTCTTC | CATSRDQGWGSSYNEQFF | many | TRBJ2-1 | NA | TRBV15
TGCGCCAGCTCCGGACTAGCGGGGGAGGCTGGCTACACCTTC | CASSGLAGEAGYTF | NA | TRBJ1-2 | NA | TRBV4-1
TGCGCCAGCAGCCCGACCCGGACTAGCGGGGGTACCCGCTCCTACAATGAGCAGTTCTTC | CASSPTRTSGGTRSYNEQFF | many | TRBJ2-1 | TRBD2 | TRBV4-1
TGTGCCAGCAGTCACCGGGGGGAATATAATTCACCCCTCCACTTT | CASSHRGEYNSPLHF | many | TRBJ1-6 | NA | TRBV6-5
TGTGCCAGCAGCCGGGACCTGAGCTCCTACGAGCAGTACTTC | CASSRDLSSYEQYF | many | TRBJ2-7 | NA | TRBV3-1
TGTGCCAGCAGTTCCGGGACAGGGGGCCATAATTCACCCCTCCACTTT | CASSSGTGGHNSPLHF | many | TRBJ1-6 | TRBD1 | TRBV12-3/TRBV12-4
TGTGCCAGCAGTTTACCAGGGGGCTTCCACGAGCAGTACTTC | CASSLPGGFHEQYF | many | TRBJ2-7 | TRBD1 | TRBV27
TGCAAGGTCGGCAGGGTGAATGAGCAGTTCTTC | CKVGRVNEQFF | many | TRBJ2-1 | NA | TRBV20-1
TGTGCCAGCAGCCCTCATAGCGCGAACACCGGGGAGCTGTTTTTT | CASSPHSANTGELFF | many | TRBJ2-2 | NA | TRBV9
TGTGCCACCAGTGATTTCGGACAGGGGGGTTACAATGAGCAGTTCTTC | CATSDFGQGGYNEQFF | many | TRBJ2-1 | TRBD1 | TRBV24-1
TGCGCCAGCAGCCGAAACAGGGGAAGCAAGCCCCAGCATTTT | CASSRNRGSKPQHF | many | TRBJ1-5 | TRBD1 | TRBV4-1
TGTGCCACCAGCTTGCTGGGGGCCCAGTACTTC | CATSLLGAQYF | medium-sized | TRBJ2-5 | NA | TRBV15
TGCGCCAGCAGCCAAGCCCCGGCCAGGGACGGAACTGAAGCTTTCTTT | CASSQAPARDGTEAFF | NA | TRBJ1-1 | NA | TRBV4-1
TGCAGTGCTAGACAGACAGGGGGCGGCTACGAGCAGTACTTC | CSARQTGGGYEQYF | many | TRBJ2-7 | TRBD1 | TRBV20-1
TGCGCCAGCAGCTTAGTATACAGGGGGCATAGGCAGGGCTATGGCTACACCTTC | CASSLVYRGHRQGYGYTF | NA | TRBJ1-2 | TRBD1 | TRBV5-1
TGTGCCAGCAGCTCCCGAATTTTCGGGACAGGGCTCGGCGAGCAGTACTTC | CASSSRIFGTGLGEQYF | NA | TRBJ2-7 | TRBD1 | TRBV7-9
TGTGCCTGGAGAGGGGGGGCTAATGAAAACACTGAAGCTTTCTTT | CAWRGGANENTEAFF | many | TRBJ1-1 | NA | TRBV30
TGTGCCAGCTCACCAATGGGAGATCGGTTCACAGATACGCAGTATTTT | CASSPMGDRFTDTQYF | few | TRBJ2-3 | NA | TRBV18